Sequencing of this T cell receptor beta chain was carried out in a study of CD8 T cells in ankylosing spondylitis. This clonotype was seen at least ten times. Its antigen remains unidentified. TCRdb independently ran MiXCR on the 5' RACE reads; one entry per CDR3 protein. The sample yields a few hundred thousand distinct CDR3 sequences, about 7% seen once. Trimming removed 6 bases from V and 7 bases from J, with 13 bases in between. This CDR3 comprises 13 residues. Germline-derived CDR1 and CDR2 are MNHNY and SVGAGI (reference sequence). Findings of the study overall: Blood of patients with ankylosing spondylitis appeared to be characterized by a TCR beta motif of several highly homologous variants. Disease-linked clones reportedly concentrated significantly in matched ankylosing spondylitis synovial fluid.

This TCR was sampled from a male donor with ankylosing spondylitis. The V gene is TRBV6-6, the J gene TRBJ1-5; D may be TRBD1 (6 bases). The sample consisted of blood, either unsorted or a sorted T cell fraction (not recorded which). The CDR3 reads CASRPDRLQPQHF. As DNA, the CDR3 is TGTGCCAGCAGACCGGACAGACTGCAGCCCCAGCATTTT.